The sequence of this TCR beta chain was determined in a study of Graves' ophthalmopathy and Graves' hyperthyroidism. Notes on the study in general: A roughly 81% specificity and roughly 90% sensitivity were achieved by a 13-signature model that separated ophthalmopathy from stable hyperthyroidism.

Only a few counts were recorded for this clonotype. The target antigen is unknown. RNA transcripts served as template for amplifying TCR beta CDR3 sequences. The first-round RT-PCR employed HTBI primers together with the Qiagen OneStep RT-PCR kit. A multiplex PCR was then performed as the second round. TCRdb re-called the multiplex PCR reads with MiXCR, one entry per CDR3 protein. The table shows around 1,200,000 distinct CDR3 sequences, with around a third occurring only once. People with hyperthyroidism were aged 18 to 65 and newly diagnosed, under 2 months' duration. This receptor was taken from an adult man with Graves' hyperthyroidism. The sequenced sample consisted of peripheral blood or thyroid tissue (not recorded which).

CDR3 nucleotides: TGTGCCAGCGTTGCTCCGAGCAGGGTGGAGACCCAGTACTTC. Its translation: CASVAPSRVETQYF. The chain couples TRBV7-8 to TRBJ2-5; D might be TRBD1 (5 bases). V was shortened by 8 bases and J by 5 bases, with 18 bases between the two germline ends. The CDR3 spans 14 residues. Germline CDR1 SGHVS, CDR2 FQNEAQ.